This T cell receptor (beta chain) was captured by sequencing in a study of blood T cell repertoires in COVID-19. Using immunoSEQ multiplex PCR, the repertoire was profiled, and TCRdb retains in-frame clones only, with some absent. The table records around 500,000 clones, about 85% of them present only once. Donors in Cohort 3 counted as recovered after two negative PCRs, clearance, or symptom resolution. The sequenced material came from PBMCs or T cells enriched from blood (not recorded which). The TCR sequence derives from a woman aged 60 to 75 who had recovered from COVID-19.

The CDR3 sequence: CASSQTDFSTDTQYF. The CDR3 bases are TGTGCCAGCAGCCAAACGGACTTTAGCACAGATACGCAGTATTTT. This chain joins TRBV3-1 (or the pseudogene TRBV3-2) and TRBJ2-3, with TRBD2 as a possible D gene (5 bases). Trimming took off 2 bases at V and 0 bases at J, with 9 bases between the two ends. CDR3 length equals 15 residues. Germline values: CDR1 LGHDT, CDR2 YNNKEL (reference sequence).